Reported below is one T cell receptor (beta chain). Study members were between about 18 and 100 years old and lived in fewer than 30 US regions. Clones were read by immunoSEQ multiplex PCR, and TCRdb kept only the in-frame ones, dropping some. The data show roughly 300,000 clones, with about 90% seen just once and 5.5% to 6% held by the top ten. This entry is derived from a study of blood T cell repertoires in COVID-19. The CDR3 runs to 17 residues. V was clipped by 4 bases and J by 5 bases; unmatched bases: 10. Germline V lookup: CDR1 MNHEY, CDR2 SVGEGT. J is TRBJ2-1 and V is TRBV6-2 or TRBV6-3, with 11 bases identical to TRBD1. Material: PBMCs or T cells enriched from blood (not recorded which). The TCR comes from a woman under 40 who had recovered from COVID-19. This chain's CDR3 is CASSSGQGVFYNNEQFF. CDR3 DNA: TGTGCCAGCAGTTCGGGACAGGGGGTGTTTTATAACAATGAGCAGTTCTTC.